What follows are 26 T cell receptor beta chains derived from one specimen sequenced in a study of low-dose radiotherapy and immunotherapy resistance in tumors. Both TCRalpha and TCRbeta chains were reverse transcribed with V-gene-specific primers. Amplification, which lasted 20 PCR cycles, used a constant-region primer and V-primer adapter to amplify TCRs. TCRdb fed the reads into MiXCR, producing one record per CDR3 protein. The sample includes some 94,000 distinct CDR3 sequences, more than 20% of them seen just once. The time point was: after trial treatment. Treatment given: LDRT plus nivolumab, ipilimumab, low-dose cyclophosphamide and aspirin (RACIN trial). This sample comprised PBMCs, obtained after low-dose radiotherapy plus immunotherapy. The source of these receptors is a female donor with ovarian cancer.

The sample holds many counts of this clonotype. The CDR3 loop is CASTNAQTILYEQYF. CDR3 nucleotides: TGTGCCAGCACCAACGCCCAGACTATCCTCTACGAGCAGTACTTC. The chain has TRBV6-2 or TRBV6-3 and TRBJ2-7, with TRBD2 as a possible D gene (5 bases). The CDR3 totals 15 residues. CDR1 is MNHEY and CDR2 is SVGEGT in the germline V gene. Deletions cut 7 bases from V and 3 bases from J, with 19 bases between.

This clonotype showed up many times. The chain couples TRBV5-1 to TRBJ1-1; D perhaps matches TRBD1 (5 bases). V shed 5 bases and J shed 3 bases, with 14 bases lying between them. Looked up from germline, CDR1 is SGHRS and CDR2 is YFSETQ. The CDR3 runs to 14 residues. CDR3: CASSTTGGYTEAFF. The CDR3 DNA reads TGCGCCAGCAGTACGACGGGGGGGTACACTGAAGCTTTCTTT.

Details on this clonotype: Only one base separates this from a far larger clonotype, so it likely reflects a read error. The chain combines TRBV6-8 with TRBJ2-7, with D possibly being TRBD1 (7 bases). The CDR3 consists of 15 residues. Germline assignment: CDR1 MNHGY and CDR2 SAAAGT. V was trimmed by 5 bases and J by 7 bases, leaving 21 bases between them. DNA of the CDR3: TGTGCCAGCAGTCCCAGGGGGGTTTTGGACAATGAGCAGTACTTC. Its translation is CASSPRGVLDNEQYF.

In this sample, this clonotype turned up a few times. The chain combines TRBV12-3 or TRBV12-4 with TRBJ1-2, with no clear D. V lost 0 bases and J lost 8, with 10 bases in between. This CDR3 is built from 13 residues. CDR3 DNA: TGTGCCAGCAGTTTAGCGCAATCCGGCGGCTACACCTTC. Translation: CASSLAQSGGYTF.

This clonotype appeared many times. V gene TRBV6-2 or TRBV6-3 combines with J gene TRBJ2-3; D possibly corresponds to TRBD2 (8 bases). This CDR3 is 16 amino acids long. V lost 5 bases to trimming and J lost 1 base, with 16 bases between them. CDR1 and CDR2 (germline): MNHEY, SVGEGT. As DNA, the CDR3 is TGTGCCAGCAGTCTCGGTAGCGGGACAGGCACAGATACGCAGTATTTT. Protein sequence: CASSLGSGTGTDTQYF.

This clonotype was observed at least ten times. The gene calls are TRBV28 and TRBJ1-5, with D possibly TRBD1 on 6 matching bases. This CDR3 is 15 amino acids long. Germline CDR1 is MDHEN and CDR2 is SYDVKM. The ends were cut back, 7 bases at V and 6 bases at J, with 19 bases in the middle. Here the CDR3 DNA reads TGTGCCAGCACCCAATGGGGGGCGGAGGGTCAGCCCCAGCATTTT. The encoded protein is CASTQWGAEGQPQHF.

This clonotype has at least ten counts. CDR3 region: CASSYSKVAEAFF. For the CDR3, the DNA is TGTGCCAGCAGTTACTCGAAGGTCGCTGAAGCTTTCTTT. The chain is built from TRBV6-5 and TRBJ1-1; D unresolved. The V end was cut by 0 bases, the J end by 6 bases, with 8 bases between. The CDR3 runs 13 residues. Germline V gives CDR1 MNHEY, CDR2 SVGAGI.

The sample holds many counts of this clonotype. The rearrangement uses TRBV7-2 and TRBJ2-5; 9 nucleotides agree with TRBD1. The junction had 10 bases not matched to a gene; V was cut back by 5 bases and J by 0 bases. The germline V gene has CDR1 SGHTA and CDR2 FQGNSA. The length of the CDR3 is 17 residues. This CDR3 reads CASSRDPGQGYQETQYF. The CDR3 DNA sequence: TGTGCCAGCAGCCGCGACCCGGGACAGGGATACCAAGAGACCCAGTACTTC.

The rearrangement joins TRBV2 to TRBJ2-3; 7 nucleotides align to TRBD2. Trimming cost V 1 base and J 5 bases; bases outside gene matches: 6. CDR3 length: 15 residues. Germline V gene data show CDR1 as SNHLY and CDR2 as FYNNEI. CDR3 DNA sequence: TGTGCCAGCAGTGAAGGGGAGGGCCTTGGAGATACGCAGTATTTT. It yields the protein CASSEGEGLGDTQYF.

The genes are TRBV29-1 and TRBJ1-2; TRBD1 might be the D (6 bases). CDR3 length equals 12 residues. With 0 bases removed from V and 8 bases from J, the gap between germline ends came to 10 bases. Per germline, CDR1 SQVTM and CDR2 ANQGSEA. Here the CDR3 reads CSVEDGGGGYTF. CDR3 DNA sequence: TGCAGCGTTGAAGATGGGGGGGGCGGCTACACCTTC.

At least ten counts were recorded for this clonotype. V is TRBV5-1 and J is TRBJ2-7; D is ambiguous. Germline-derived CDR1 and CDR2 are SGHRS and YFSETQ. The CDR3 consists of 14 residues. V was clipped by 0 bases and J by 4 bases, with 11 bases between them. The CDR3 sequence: CASSLGLDDYEQYF. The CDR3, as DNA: TGCGCCAGCAGCTTGGGACTGGACGATTACGAGCAGTACTTC. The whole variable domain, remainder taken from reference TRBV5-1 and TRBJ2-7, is KAGVTQTPRYLIKTRGQQVTLSCSPISGHRSVSWYQQTPGQGLQFLFEYFSETQRNKGNFPGRFSGRQFSNSRSEMNVSTLELGDSALYLCASSLGLDDYEQYFGPGTRLTVT.

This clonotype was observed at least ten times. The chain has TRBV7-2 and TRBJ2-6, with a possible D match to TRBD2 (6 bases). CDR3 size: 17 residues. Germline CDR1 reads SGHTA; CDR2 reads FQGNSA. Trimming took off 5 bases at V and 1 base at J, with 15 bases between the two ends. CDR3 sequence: CASSPRASVSGANVLTF. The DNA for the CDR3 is TGTGCCAGCAGCCCCCGGGCTAGCGTTTCTGGGGCCAACGTCCTGACTTTC.

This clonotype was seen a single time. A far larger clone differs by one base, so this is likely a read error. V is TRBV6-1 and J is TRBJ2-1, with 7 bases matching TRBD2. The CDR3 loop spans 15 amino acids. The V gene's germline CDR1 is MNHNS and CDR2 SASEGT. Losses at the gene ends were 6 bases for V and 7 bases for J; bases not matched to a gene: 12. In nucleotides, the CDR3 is TGTGCCAGCAGCCGCGGGAGCCAGGTGAGGAATGAGCAGTTCTTC. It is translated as CASSRGSQVRNEQFF.

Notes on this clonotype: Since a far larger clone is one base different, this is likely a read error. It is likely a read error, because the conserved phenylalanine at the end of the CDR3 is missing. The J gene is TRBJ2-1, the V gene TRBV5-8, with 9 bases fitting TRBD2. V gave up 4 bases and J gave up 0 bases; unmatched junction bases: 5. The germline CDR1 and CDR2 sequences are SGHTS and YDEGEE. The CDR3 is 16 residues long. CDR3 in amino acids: CASSPRTSASYNEQFL. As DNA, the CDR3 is TGTGCCAGCAGCCCGAGGACTAGCGCCTCCTACAATGAGCAGTTCTTA.

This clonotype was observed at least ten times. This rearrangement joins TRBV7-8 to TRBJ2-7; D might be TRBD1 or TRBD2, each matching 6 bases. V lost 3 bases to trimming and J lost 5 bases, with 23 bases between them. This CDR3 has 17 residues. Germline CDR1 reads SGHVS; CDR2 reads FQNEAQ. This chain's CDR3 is CASSLTLQGGRRNEQYF. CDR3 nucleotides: TGTGCCAGCAGCTTGACGTTACAGGGAGGTAGGCGGAACGAGCAGTACTTC.

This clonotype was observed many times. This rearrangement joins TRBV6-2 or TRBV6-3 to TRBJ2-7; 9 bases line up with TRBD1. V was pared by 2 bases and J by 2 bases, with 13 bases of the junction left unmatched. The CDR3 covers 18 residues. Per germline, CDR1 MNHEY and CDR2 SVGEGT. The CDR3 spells CASSYKDNRGRSAYEQYF. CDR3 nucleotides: TGTGCCAGCAGTTACAAGGACAACAGGGGGCGGTCAGCCTACGAGCAGTACTTC.

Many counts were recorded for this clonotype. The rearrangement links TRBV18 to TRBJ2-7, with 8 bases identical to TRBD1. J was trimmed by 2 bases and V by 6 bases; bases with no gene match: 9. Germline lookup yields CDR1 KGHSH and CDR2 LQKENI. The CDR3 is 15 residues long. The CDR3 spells CASSPRDRTAYEQYF. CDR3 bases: TGTGCCAGCTCCCCAAGGGACAGGACCGCCTACGAGCAGTACTTC.

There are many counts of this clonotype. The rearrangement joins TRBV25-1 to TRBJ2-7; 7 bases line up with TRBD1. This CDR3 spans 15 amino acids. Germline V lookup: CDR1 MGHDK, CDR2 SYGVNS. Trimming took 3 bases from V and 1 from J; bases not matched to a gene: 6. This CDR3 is CASSDGQVSSYEQYF. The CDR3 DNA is TGTGCCAGCAGTGACGGACAGGTGTCGTCCTACGAGCAGTACTTC.

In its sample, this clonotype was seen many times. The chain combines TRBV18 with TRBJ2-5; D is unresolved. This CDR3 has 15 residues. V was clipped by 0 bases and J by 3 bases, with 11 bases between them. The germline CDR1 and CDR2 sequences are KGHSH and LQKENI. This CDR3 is CASSPPPPEKETQYF. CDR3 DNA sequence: TGTGCCAGCTCACCACCCCCCCCGGAAAAAGAGACCCAGTACTTC.

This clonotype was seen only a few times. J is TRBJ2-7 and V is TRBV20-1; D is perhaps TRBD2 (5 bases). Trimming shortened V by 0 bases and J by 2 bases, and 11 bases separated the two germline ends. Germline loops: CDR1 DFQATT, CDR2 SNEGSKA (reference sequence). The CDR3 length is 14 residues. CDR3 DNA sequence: TGCAGTGCTAGAGATCGGACTTCGCCCTACGAGCAGTACTTC. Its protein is CSARDRTSPYEQYF.

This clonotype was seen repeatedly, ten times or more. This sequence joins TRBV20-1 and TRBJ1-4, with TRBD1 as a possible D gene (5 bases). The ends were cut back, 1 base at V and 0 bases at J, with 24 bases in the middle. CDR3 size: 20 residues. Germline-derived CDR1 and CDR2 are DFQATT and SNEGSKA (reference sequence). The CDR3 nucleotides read TGCAGTGCTAGAGGGGGGGGGGTCTATAGGTCGTCGGCAACTAATGAAAAACTGTTTTTT. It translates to CSARGGGVYRSSATNEKLFF.

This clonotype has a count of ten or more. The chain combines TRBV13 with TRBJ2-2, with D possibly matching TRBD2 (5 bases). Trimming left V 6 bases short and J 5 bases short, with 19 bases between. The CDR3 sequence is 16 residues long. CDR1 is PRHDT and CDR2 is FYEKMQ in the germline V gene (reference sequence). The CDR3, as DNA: TGTGCCAGCAGTACCGGACTGAGTTCGCTAACCGGGGAGCTGTTTTTT. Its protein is CASSTGLSSLTGELFF.

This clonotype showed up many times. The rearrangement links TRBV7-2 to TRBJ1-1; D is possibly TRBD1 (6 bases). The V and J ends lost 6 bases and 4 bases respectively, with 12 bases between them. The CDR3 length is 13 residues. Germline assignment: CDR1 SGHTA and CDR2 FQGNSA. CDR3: CASSSQGGTEAFF. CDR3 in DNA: TGTGCCAGCAGTTCACAGGGAGGCACTGAAGCTTTCTTT. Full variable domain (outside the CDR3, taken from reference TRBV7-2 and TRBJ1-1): GAGVSQSPSNKVTEKGKDVELRCDPISGHTALYWYRQSLGQGLEFLIYFQGNSAPDKSGLPSDRFSAERTGGSVSTLTIQRTQQEDSAVYLCASSSQGGTEAFFGQGTRLTVV.

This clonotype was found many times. CDR3 DNA: TGCGCCAGCAAAAATCGGACAGGGAAAAAAAACATTCAGTACTTC. Protein product: CASKNRTGKKNIQYF. This rearrangement joins TRBV23-1 to TRBJ2-4, with 8 bases that match TRBD1. TRBV23-1 is known as an ORF, though its function is uncertain. Trimming cost V 7 bases and J 4 bases; bases outside gene matches: 9. CDR3 length: 15 amino acids.

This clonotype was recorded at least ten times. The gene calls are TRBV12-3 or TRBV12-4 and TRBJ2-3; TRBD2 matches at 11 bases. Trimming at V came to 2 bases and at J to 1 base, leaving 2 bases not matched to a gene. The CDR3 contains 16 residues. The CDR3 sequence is CASSLTSGGGTDTQYF. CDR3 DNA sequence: TGTGCCAGCAGTTTAACTAGCGGGGGAGGCACAGATACGCAGTATTTT.

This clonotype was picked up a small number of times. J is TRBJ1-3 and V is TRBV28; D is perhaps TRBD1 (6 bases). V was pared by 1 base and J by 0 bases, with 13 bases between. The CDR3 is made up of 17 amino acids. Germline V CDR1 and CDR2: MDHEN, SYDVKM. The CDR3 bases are TGTGCCAGCAGTTTATCCCGGACAGAGTACTCTGGAAACACCATATATTTT. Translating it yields CASSLSRTEYSGNTIYF.